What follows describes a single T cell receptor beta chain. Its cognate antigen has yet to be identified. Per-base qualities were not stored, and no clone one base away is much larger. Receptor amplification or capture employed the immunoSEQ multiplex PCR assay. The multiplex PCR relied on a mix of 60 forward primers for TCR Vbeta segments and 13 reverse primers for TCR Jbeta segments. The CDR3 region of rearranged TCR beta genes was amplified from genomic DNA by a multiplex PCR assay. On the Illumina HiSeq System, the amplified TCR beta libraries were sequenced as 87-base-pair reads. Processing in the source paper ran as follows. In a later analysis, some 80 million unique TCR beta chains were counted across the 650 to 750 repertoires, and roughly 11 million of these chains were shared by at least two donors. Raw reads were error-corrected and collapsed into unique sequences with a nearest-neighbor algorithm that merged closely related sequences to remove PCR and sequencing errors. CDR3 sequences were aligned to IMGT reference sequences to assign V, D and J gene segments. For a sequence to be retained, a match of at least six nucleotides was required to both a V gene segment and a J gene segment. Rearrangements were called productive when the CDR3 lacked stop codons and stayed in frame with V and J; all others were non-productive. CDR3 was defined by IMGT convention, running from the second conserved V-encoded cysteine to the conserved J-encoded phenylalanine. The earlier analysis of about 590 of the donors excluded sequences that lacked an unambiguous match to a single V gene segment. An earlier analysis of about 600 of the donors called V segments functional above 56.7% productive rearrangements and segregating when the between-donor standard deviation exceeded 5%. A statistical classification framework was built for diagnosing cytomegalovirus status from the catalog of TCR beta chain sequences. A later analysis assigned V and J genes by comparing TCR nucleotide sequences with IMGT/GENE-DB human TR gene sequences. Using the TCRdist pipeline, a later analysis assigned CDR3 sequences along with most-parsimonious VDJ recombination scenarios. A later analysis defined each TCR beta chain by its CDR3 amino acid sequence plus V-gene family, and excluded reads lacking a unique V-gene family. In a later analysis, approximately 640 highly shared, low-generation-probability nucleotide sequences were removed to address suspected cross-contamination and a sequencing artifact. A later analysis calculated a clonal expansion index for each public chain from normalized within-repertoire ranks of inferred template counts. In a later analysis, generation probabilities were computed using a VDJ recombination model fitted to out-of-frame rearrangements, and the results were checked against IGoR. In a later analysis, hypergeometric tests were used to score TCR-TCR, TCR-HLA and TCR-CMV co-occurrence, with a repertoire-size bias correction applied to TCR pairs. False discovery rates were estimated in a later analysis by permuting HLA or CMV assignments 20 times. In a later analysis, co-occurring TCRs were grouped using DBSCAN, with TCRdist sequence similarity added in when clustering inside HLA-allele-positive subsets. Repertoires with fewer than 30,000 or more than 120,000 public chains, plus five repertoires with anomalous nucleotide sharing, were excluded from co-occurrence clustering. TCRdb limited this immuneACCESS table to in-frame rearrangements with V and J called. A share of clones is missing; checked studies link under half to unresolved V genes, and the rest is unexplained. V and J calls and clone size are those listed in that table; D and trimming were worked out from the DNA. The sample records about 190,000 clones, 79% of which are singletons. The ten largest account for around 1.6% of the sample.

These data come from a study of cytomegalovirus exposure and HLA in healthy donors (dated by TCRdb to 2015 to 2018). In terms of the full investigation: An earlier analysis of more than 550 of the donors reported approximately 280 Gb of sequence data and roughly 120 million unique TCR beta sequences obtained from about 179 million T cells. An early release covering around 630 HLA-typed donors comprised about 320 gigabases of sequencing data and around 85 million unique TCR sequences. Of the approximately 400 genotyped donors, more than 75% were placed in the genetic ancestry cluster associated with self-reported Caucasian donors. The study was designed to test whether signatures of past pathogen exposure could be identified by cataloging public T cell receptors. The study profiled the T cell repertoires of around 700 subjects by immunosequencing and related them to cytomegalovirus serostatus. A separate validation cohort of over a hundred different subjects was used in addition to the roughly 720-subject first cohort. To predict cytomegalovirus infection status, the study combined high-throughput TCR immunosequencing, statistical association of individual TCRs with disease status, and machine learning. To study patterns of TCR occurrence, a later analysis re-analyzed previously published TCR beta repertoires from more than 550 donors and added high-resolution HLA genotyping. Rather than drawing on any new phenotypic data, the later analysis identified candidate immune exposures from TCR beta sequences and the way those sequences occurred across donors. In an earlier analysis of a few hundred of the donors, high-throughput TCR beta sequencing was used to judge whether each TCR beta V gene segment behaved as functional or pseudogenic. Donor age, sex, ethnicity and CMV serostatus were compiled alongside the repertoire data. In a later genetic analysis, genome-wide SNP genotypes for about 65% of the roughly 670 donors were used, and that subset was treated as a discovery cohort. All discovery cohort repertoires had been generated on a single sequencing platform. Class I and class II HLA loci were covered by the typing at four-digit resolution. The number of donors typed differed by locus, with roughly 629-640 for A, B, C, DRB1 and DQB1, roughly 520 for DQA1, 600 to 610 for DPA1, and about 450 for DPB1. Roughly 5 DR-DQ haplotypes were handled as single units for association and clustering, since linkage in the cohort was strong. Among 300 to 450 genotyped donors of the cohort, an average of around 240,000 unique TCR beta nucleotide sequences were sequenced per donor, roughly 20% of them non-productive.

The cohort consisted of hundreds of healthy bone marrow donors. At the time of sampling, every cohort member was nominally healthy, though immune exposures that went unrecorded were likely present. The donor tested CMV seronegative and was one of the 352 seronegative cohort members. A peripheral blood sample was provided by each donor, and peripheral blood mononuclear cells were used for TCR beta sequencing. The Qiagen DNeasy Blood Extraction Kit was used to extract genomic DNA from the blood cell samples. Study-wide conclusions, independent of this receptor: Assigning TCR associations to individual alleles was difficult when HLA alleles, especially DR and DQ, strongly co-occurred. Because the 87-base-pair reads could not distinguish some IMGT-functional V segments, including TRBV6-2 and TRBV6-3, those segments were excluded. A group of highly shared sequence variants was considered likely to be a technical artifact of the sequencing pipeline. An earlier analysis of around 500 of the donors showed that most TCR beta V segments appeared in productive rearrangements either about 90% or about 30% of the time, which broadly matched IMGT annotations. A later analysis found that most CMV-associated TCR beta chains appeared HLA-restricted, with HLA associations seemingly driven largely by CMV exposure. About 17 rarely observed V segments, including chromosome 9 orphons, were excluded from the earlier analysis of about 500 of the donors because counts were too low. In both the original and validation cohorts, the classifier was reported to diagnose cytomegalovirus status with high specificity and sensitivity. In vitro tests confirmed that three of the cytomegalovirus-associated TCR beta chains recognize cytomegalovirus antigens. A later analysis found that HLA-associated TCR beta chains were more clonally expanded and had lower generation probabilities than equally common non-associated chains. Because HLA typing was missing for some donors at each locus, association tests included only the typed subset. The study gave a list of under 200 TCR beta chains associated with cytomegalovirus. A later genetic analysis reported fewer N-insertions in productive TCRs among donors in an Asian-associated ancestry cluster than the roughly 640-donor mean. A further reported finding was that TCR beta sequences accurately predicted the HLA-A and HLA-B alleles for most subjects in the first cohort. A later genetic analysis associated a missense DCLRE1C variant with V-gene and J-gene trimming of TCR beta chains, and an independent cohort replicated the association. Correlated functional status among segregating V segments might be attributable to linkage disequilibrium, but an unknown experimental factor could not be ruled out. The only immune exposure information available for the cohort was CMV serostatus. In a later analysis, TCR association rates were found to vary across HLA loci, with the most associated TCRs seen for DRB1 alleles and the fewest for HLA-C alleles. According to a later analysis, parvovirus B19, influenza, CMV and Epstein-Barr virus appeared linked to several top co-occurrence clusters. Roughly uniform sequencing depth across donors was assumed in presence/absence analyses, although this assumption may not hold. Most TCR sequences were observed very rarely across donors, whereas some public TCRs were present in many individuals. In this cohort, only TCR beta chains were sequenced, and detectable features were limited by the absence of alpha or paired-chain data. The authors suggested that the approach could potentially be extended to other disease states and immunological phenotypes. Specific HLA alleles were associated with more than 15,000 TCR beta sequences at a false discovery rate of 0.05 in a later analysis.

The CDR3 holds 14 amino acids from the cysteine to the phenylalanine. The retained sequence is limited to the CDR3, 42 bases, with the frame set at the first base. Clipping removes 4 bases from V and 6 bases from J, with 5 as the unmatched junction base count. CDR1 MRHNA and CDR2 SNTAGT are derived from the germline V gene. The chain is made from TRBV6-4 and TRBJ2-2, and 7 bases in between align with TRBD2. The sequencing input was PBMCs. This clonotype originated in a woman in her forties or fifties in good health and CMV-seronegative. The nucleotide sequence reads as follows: TGTGCCAGCAGTGCGAGCGGGGCATCCGGGGAGCTGTTTTTT. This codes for CASSASGASGELFF.